The subject of this entry is one T cell receptor (beta chain). The record originates from a study of healthy donors' naive CD4 and CD8 T cells. TCR libraries were built from 450 to 650 ng of total RNA by linear amplification. In TCRdb, the reads were re-called with MiXCR into one record per CDR3 protein. This sample has some 190,000 distinct CDR3 sequences, with 74% found just once. V gave up 1 base and J gave up 0 bases, with 6 bases separating them. Germline V gene lookup returns CDR1 DFQATT and CDR2 SNEGSKA (reference sequence). The CDR3 has 13 amino acids. Sequencing was carried out using naive CD4+ and CD8+ T cells sorted from blood, pooled from several donors. The origin of this receptor is a pool of human donors in good health; the sample pools cells from several healthy donors. The chain employs TRBV20-1 and TRBJ1-1, with D unresolved. The CDR3 sequence: CSARGTLNTEAFF. As DNA, the CDR3 is TGCAGTGCTAGAGGGACGTTGAACACTGAAGCTTTCTTT.